The 20 T cell receptor beta chains below all came from one sample that was sequenced in a study of cytomegalovirus exposure and HLA in healthy donors. Researchers ran the PCR with 60 Vbeta and 13 Jbeta primers. The protocol was immunoSEQ multiplex PCR, while the TCRdb copy is restricted to in-frame clones and leaves out a portion. This sample has more than 80,000 clones, with about three quarters found just once. The specimen sequenced was PBMCs. The source of these receptors is a boy between 10 and 17 years old in good health and CMV-seronegative.

This clone turned up a few times. The V call is TRBV5-1, the J call TRBJ1-2, with 10 bases that match TRBD1. The CDR3 contains 17 residues. Germline V gives CDR1 SGHRS, CDR2 YFSETQ. V lost 0 bases, J lost 2 bases, and 7 bases stayed unmatched. CDR3 sequence (DNA): TGCGCCAGCAGCTTGGCTCTGGGACAGGGGATGAACTATGGCTACACCTTC. Residues: CASSLALGQGMNYGYTF.

The rearrangement links TRBV7-2 to TRBJ1-1, with a weak D call TRBD1 (6 bases). Germline V gene data show CDR1 as SGHTA and CDR2 as FQGNSA. The V gene lost 5 bases and the J gene lost 3 bases, with 22 bases spanning the gap. The CDR3 is made up of 17 amino acids. Here the CDR3 DNA reads TGTGCCAGCAGCCTGACTCCAGGGGCCAGGCTGGACACTGAAGCTTTCTTT. Its translation is CASSLTPGARLDTEAFF. The whole variable domain, remainder taken from reference TRBV7-2 and TRBJ1-1, is GAGVSQSPSNKVTEKGKDVELRCDPISGHTALYWYRQSLGQGLEFLIYFQGNSAPDKSGLPSDRFSAERTGGSVSTLTIQRTQQEDSAVYLCASSLTPGARLDTEAFFGQGTRLTVV.

This clone was observed a single time. The chain links TRBV5-1 to TRBJ2-1; TRBD2 matches 11 bases. This CDR3 has 15 residues. With 2 bases clipped from V and 10 bases from J, the junction kept 8 bases outside the gene matches. Germline V gives CDR1 SGHRS, CDR2 YFSETQ. For the CDR3, the DNA is TGCGCCAGCAGCTTTCAACTAGCGGGAGACGGAGAGCAGTTCTTC. This gives the protein CASSFQLAGDGEQFF.

This clone has only a few counts. V usage is TRBV5-1 and J usage is TRBJ1-1, with no clear D. The CDR3 extends over 14 amino acids. V shed 4 bases and J shed 1 base, with 11 bases lying between them. The germline V gene encodes CDR1 SGHRS and CDR2 YFSETQ. The CDR3 DNA reads as TGCGCCAGCAGCCTACGCGCAGGGAACACTGAAGCTTTCTTT. This codes for CASSLRAGNTEAFF.

The V call is TRBV7-3, the J call TRBJ2-6; 12 bases are shared with TRBD1. Per the germline V gene, CDR1 is SGHTA and CDR2 is FQGTGA. The CDR3 loop spans 18 amino acids. V dropped 8 bases and J dropped 0; count of bases not matched to a gene: 8. The CDR3 reads CASGRRGQGASGANVLTF. CDR3 bases: TGTGCCAGCGGGAGAAGGGGACAGGGGGCCTCTGGGGCCAACGTCCTGACTTTC.

CDR3 bases: TGTGCCAGGGGACTAGCGGTGAACACCGGGGAGCTGTTTTTT. This sequence encodes CARGLAVNTGELFF. The rearrangement uses TRBV2 and TRBJ2-2, with 11 bases fitting TRBD2. The length of the CDR3 is 14 residues. The germline gives CDR1 SNHLY, CDR2 FYNNEI. Trimming removed 9 bases from V and 1 base from J; junction bases left unmatched: 1.

This clone was detected only once. V usage is TRBV6-5 and J usage is TRBJ2-7, with TRBD1 identical over 8 bases. The CDR3 is made up of 13 amino acids. The junction had 8 bases not matched to a gene; V was cut back by 6 bases and J by 7 bases. The germline CDR1 and CDR2 sequences are MNHEY and SVGAGI. CDR3 protein: CASSRQGRREQYF. The CDR3 nucleotides are TGTGCCAGCAGCAGACAGGGGAGGAGGGAGCAGTACTTC.

This clone showed up just a few times. The chain couples TRBV28 to TRBJ1-5, with D uncertain. With 2 bases removed from V and 9 bases from J, the gap between germline ends came to 14 bases. This CDR3 has 14 amino acids. From germline, CDR1 is MDHEN and CDR2 SYDVKM. CDR3 in amino acids: CASSLEATAGPQHF. Written as DNA, the CDR3 is TGTGCCAGCAGTTTAGAGGCCACCGCGGGGCCCCAGCATTTT. The variable domain in full, with the rest retrieved from reference TRBV28 and TRBJ1-5, is DVKVTQSSRYLVKRTGEKVFLECVQDMDHENMFWYRQDPGLGLRLIYFSYDVKMKEKGDIPEGYSVSREKKERFSLILESASTNQTSMYLCASSLEATAGPQHFGDGTRLSIL.

This clone was observed a handful of times. This chain links TRBV7-2 with TRBJ1-1, with a possible D match to TRBD1 (5 bases). The CDR3 spans 12 residues. CDR1 and CDR2 (germline): SGHTA, FQGNSA. V lost 0 bases, J lost 8 bases, and 7 bases lay in between. CDR3 nucleotide sequence: TGTGCCAGCAGCTTAGCAAACAGGGAAGCTTTCTTT. Translated: CASSLANREAFF.

This clone appeared a few times. The V call is TRBV19, the J call TRBJ1-1; D is unclear. Germline V CDR1 and CDR2: LNHDA, SQIVND (reference sequence). The ends were cut back, 3 bases at V and 1 base at J, with 15 bases in the middle. This CDR3 contains 16 residues. CDR3 sequence: CASSMGGVKENTEAFF. The CDR3 bases are TGTGCCAGTAGTATGGGTGGAGTGAAGGAGAACACTGAAGCTTTCTTT.

This rearrangement joins TRBV28 to TRBJ1-4; D not certain. CDR1 is MDHEN and CDR2 is SYDVKM in the germline V gene. This CDR3 is built from 14 residues. V shed 5 bases and J shed 7 bases, with 14 bases lying between them. In DNA, the CDR3 is TGTGCCAGCAGTCCCCCGCCATCAGGTGAAAAACTGTTTTTT. Translated, it gives CASSPPPSGEKLFF.

This chain links TRBV2 with TRBJ2-3; no clear D. This CDR3 has 13 residues. In germline, CDR1 is SNHLY, CDR2 FYNNEI. V dropped 6 bases and J dropped 4 bases, with 11 bases sitting between them. Here the CDR3 DNA reads TGTGCCAGCAGGCGCCTTATCTCAGATACGCAGTATTTT. Translated, it gives CASRRLISDTQYF.

There are a few counts of this clone. The genes are TRBV10-2 and TRBJ1-1, with 7 bases identical to TRBD1. This CDR3 has 12 residues. Germline-derived CDR1 and CDR2 are WSHSY and SAAADI. V dropped 5 bases and J dropped 6; count of bases not matched to a gene: 3. CDR3 in DNA: TGCGCCAGCAGTATGACAGGGCCTGAAGCTTTCTTT. It is translated as CASSMTGPEAFF.

This clone was counted a few times. This chain joins TRBV7-8 and TRBJ1-5, with unresolved D. CDR3 length equals 18 residues. The germline gives CDR1 SGHVS, CDR2 FQNEAQ. Trimming left V 1 base short and J 0 bases short, with 16 bases between. CDR3 nucleotides: TGTGCCAGCAGCTTAGTGAGGGTAGGGATAAATAGCAATCAGCCCCAGCATTTT. This encodes CASSLVRVGINSNQPQHF.

The V and J genes are TRBV9 and TRBJ2-3; 9 positions agree with TRBD2. The CDR3 is 15 residues long. CDR1 is SGDLS, CDR2 YYNGEE, per germline. With 3 bases clipped from V and 1 base from J, the junction kept 3 bases outside the gene matches. In DNA, the CDR3 is TGTGCCAGCAGCGCCATAGCGGGGGGCACAGATACGCAGTATTTT. Amino acids: CASSAIAGGTDTQYF.

The J gene is TRBJ2-7, the V gene TRBV28; no clear D. V dropped 4 bases and J dropped 2 bases, with 9 bases sitting between them. The CDR3 runs 13 residues. CDR1 is MDHEN and CDR2 is SYDVKM in the germline V gene. This CDR3 reads CASSWSRPYEQYF. The CDR3 bases are TGTGCCAGCAGTTGGTCGAGGCCCTACGAGCAGTACTTC.

The table lists this clone with a few counts. V and J are TRBV7-4 and TRBJ1-5, with a weak D call TRBD1 (6 bases). The germline V and J ends were trimmed by 5 bases and 4 bases, with 24 bases remaining between them. This CDR3 region has 18 residues. Per the germline V gene, CDR1 is SGHVT and CDR2 is SQSDAQ. The CDR3 DNA reads as TGTGCCAGCAGCGTTCTCCAGGGGAAGTCGTGCCCTAATCAGCCCCAGCATTTT. Translated, it gives CASSVLQGKSCPNQPQHF.

The rearrangement links TRBV7-9 to TRBJ1-1; 8 positions agree with TRBD1. Germline V gene lookup returns CDR1 SEHNR and CDR2 FQNEAQ (reference sequence). The V gene end was trimmed by 5 bases and the J gene end by 5 bases; junction bases not matched to a gene: 7. There are 14 residues in the CDR3. The CDR3 DNA reads as TGTGCCAGCAGCACAGGACAGGGTCATACTGAAGCTTTCTTT. Translated, it gives CASSTGQGHTEAFF.

This chain joins TRBV30 and TRBJ2-2; D is unresolved. V shed 0 bases and J shed 3 bases, with 8 bases lying between them. The V gene's germline CDR1 is GTSNPN and CDR2 SVGIG (reference sequence). There are 14 residues in the CDR3. The CDR3 DNA sequence: TGTGCCTGGAGTGTACACCCCGACACCGGGGAGCTGTTTTTT. As protein: CAWSVHPDTGELFF.

This clone was detected only a few times. The chain recombines TRBV5-1 with TRBJ2-1; 11 bases are a match to TRBD2. The CDR3 length is 16 residues. Germline V CDR1 and CDR2: SGHRS, YFSETQ. J gave up 4 bases and V 4 bases, and 7 bases lay outside the gene matches. The CDR3 DNA reads as TGCGCCAGCAGCCCCACTAGCGGGGGCCATTACAATGAGCAGTTCTTC. It encodes CASSPTSGGHYNEQFF.